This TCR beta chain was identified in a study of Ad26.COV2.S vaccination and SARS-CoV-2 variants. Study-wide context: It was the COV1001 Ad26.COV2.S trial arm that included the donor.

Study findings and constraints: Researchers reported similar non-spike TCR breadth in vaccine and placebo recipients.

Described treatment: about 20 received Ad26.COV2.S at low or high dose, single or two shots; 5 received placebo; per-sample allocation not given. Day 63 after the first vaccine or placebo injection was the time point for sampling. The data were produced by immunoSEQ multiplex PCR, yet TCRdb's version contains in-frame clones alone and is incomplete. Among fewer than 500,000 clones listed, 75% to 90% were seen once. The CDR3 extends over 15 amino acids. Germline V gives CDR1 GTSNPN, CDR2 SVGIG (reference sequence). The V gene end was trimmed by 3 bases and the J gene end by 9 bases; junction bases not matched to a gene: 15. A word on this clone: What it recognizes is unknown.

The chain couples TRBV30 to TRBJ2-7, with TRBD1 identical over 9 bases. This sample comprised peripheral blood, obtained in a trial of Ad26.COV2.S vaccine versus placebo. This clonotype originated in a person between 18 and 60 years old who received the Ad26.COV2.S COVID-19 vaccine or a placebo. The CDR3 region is CAWRNRGLRLRGQYF. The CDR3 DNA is TGTGCCTGGAGAAACAGGGGGCTCCGTCTACGAGGGCAGTACTTC.